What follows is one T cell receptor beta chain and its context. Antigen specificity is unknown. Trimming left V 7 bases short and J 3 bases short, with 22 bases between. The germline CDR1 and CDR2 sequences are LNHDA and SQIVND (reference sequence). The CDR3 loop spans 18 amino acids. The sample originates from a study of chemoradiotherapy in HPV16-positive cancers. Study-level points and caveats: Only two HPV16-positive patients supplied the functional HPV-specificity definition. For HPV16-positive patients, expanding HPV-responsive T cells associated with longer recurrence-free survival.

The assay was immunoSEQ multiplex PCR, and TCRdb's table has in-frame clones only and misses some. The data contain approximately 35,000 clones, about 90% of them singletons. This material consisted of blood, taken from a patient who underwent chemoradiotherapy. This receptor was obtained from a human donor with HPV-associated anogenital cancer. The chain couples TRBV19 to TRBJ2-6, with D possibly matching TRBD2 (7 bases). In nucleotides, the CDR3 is TGTGCCAGTACTCCTCGAGGGGGGGCGCTAAATGGGGCCAACGTCCTGACTTTC. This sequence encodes CASTPRGGALNGANVLTF.